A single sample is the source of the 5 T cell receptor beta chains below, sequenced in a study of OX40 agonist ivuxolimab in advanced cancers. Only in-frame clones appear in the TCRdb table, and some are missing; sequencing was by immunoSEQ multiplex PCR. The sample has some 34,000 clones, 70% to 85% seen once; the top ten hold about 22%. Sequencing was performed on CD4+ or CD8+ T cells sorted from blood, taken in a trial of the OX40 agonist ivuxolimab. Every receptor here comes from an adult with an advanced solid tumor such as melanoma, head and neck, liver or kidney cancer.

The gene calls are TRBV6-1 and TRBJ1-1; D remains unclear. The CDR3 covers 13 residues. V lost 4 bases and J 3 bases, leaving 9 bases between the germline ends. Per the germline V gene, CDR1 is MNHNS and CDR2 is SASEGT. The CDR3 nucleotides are TGTGCCAGCAGTGGTCGGTTGCACACTGAAGCTTTCTTT. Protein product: CASSGRLHTEAFF.

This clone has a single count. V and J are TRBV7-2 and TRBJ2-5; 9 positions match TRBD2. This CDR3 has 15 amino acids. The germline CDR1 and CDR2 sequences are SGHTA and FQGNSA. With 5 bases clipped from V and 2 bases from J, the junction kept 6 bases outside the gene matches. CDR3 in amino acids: CASSVSGGIQETQYF. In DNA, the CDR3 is TGTGCCAGCAGCGTTAGCGGGGGTATACAAGAGACCCAGTACTTC.

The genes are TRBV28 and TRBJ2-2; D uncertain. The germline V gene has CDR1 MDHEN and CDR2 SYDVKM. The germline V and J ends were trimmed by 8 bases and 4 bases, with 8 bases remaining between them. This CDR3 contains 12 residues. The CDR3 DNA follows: TGTGCCAGCGCTATGGGCACCGGGGAGCTGTTTTTT. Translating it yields CASAMGTGELFF.

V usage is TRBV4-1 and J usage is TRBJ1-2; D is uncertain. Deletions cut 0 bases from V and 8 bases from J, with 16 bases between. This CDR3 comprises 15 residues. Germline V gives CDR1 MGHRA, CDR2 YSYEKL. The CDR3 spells CASSQDPVLFTGYTF. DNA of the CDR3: TGCGCCAGCAGCCAAGACCCAGTCCTTTTTACCGGCTACACCTTC.

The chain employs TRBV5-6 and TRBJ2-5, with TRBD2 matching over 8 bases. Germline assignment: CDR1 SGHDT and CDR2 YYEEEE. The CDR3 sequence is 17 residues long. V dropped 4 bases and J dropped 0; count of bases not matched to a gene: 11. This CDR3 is CASSPPGGSGDQETQYF. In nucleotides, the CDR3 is TGTGCCAGCAGCCCCCCGGGGGGGAGCGGGGACCAAGAGACCCAGTACTTC.